The 14 T cell receptor beta chains below all came from one sample that was sequenced in a study of T cell responses to AZD1222 COVID-19 vaccine. The protocol was immunoSEQ multiplex PCR, while the TCRdb copy is restricted to in-frame clones and leaves out a portion. The sample carries 150,000 to 250,000 clones, about nine tenths recorded once. The sequencing here drew on peripheral blood, taken 28 days after the second AZD1222 dose. These receptor sequences come from an adult who received the AZD1222 COVID-19 vaccine.

The V call is TRBV14, the J call TRBJ2-5; TRBD2 agrees at 10 bases. This CDR3 is built from 17 residues. Germline assignment: CDR1 SGHDN and CDR2 FVKESK. The ends lost 5 bases at V and 3 bases at J; junction bases unmatched: 12. CDR3 sequence: CASSSPPVGLAEETQYF. Written as DNA, the CDR3 is TGTGCCAGCAGCTCCCCTCCCGTAGGACTAGCGGAAGAGACCCAGTACTTC.

V usage is TRBV29-1 and J usage is TRBJ2-5; 8 nucleotides agree with TRBD2. V shed 5 bases and J 3 bases; nucleotides not matched to a gene: 5. The CDR3 runs to 13 residues. The germline V gene encodes CDR1 SQVTM and CDR2 ANQGSEA. The CDR3 is CSVSGRAKETQYF. The DNA of the CDR3 is TGCAGCGTTAGCGGGAGAGCTAAAGAGACCCAGTACTTC.

This clone was observed a single time. This rearrangement joins TRBV2 to TRBJ1-2; D unresolved. The V end lost 3 bases, the J end lost 8 bases, and 13 bases lay between the germline ends. From germline, CDR1 is SNHLY and CDR2 FYNNEI. This CDR3 region has 13 residues. The CDR3, as DNA: TGTGCCAGCAGTGAGAGGACGACGACGGGCTACACCTTC. Encoded protein: CASSERTTTGYTF. The entire variable domain, with the rest obtained from reference TRBV2 and TRBJ1-2, is as follows: EPEVTQTPSHQVTQMGQEVILRCVPISNHLYFYWYRQILGQKVEFLVSFYNNEISEKSEIFDDQFSVERPDGSNFTLKIRSTKLEDSAMYFCASSERTTTGYTFGSGTRLTVV.

The chain joins TRBV9 to TRBJ2-1; 10 bases are shared with TRBD2. Losses at the gene ends were 2 bases for V and 7 bases for J; bases not matched to a gene: 12. This CDR3 has 17 amino acids. Germline V gene data show CDR1 as SGDLS and CDR2 as YYNGEE. The CDR3 nucleotides are TGTGCCAGCAGCGTGAATCCCCTAGCGGGAGTTAGGAATGAGCAGTTCTTC. Translating it yields CASSVNPLAGVRNEQFF. Filled out from reference TRBV9 and TRBJ2-1, the complete variable domain reads DSGVTQTPKHLITATGQRVTLRCSPRSGDLSVYWYQQSLDQGLQFLIQYYNGEERAKGNILERFSAQQFPDLHSELNLSSLELGDSALYFCASSVNPLAGVRNEQFFGPGTRLTVL.

The chain recombines TRBV7-9 with TRBJ1-5, with a tentative D call TRBD1 (5 bases). Trimming pared 4 bases from V and 4 bases from J, leaving 17 bases between. CDR1 SEHNR and CDR2 FQNEAQ come from the germline V gene (reference sequence). The CDR3 length is 16 residues. The CDR3 nucleotides are TGTGCCAGCAGCTCCACGGACACTCCGGGGAATCAGCCCCAGCATTTT. It yields the protein CASSSTDTPGNQPQHF. Full variable domain (outside the CDR3, taken from reference TRBV7-9 and TRBJ1-5): DTGVSQNPRHKITKRGQNVTFRCDPISEHNRLYWYRQTLGQGPEFLTYFQNEAQLEKSRLLSDRFSAERPKGSFSTLEIQRTEQGDSAMYLCASSSTDTPGNQPQHFGDGTRLSIL.

This chain joins TRBV19 and TRBJ2-5, with D possibly matching TRBD2 (6 bases). V lost 3 bases and J lost 4, with 6 bases in between. CDR1 LNHDA and CDR2 SQIVND come from the germline V gene (reference sequence). This CDR3 contains 12 residues. The CDR3 sequence: CASSMEGETQYF. CDR3 bases: TGTGCCAGTAGTATGGAGGGAGAGACCCAGTACTTC. Filled out from reference TRBV19 and TRBJ2-5, the complete variable domain reads DGGITQSPKYLFRKEGQNVTLSCEQNLNHDAMYWYRQDPGQGLRLIYYSQIVNDFQKGDIAEGYSVSREKKESFPLTVTSAQKNPTAFYLCASSMEGETQYFGPGTRLLVL.

This chain uses TRBV10-1 with TRBJ2-1; D is possibly TRBD1 (5 bases). Trimming left V 1 base short and J 2 bases short, with 12 bases between. Germline CDR1 and CDR2: WNHNN and SYGVQD (reference sequence). The CDR3 covers 16 residues. The CDR3 reads CASSEYRGKPYNEQFF. The CDR3 bases are TGCGCCAGCAGTGAGTATAGGGGAAAACCCTACAATGAGCAGTTCTTC.

The rearrangement links TRBV5-1 to TRBJ1-6, with no clear D. The CDR3 has 14 residues. Trimming cost V 0 bases and J 15 bases, with 16 bases left between them. Germline CDR1 is SGHRS and CDR2 is YFSETQ. CDR3: CASSLGGLPVVLHF. CDR3 nucleotides: TGCGCCAGCAGCTTGGGCGGACTTCCAGTAGTCCTCCACTTT.

This chain connects TRBV9 to TRBJ2-6, with 7 bases identical to TRBD1. The V gene end was trimmed by 0 bases and the J gene end by 0 bases; junction bases not matched to a gene: 9. Germline lookup yields CDR1 SGDLS and CDR2 YYNGEE. The CDR3 is 19 amino acids. The CDR3 DNA reads as TGTGCCAGCAGCGTAGACACCCCGGGACAGAGCTCTGGGGCCAACGTCCTGACTTTC. Translating it yields CASSVDTPGQSSGANVLTF.

The chain uses TRBV2 and TRBJ1-6; D call uncertain. With 6 bases removed from V and 2 bases from J, the gap between germline ends came to 11 bases. The CDR3 is 15 amino acids. Germline CDR1 reads SNHLY; CDR2 reads FYNNEI. The DNA of the CDR3 is TGTGCCAGCAGCCCAAGGGAGCCCTATAATTCACCCCTCCACTTT. This translates into CASSPREPYNSPLHF.

J is TRBJ1-6 and V is TRBV19; D call uncertain. This CDR3 spans 15 amino acids. Trimming removed 3 bases from V and 8 bases from J, with 14 bases in between. The germline CDR1 and CDR2 sequences are LNHDA and SQIVND (reference sequence). Here the CDR3 reads CASSMLAEPHSPLHF. The CDR3 DNA reads TGTGCCAGTAGTATGCTGGCCGAACCTCATTCACCCCTCCACTTT.

The chain links TRBV5-1 to TRBJ2-7, with TRBD1 as a possible D gene (6 bases). This CDR3 has 16 residues. Germline loops: CDR1 SGHRS, CDR2 YFSETQ. V lost 4 bases and J lost 4, with 21 bases in between. CDR3 DNA sequence: TGCGCCAGCAGCCCCGGTTTCGACAGGCCTGGGTACGAGCAGTACTTC. Protein product: CASSPGFDRPGYEQYF. The complete variable domain, with remaining parts taken from reference TRBV5-1 and TRBJ2-7, reads KAGVTQTPRYLIKTRGQQVTLSCSPISGHRSVSWYQQTPGQGLQFLFEYFSETQRNKGNFPGRFSGRQFSNSRSEMNVSTLELGDSALYLCASSPGFDRPGYEQYFGPGTRLTVT.

CDR3 DNA sequence: TGCAGTGCCGGCGTCGGCTACACCTTC. It encodes CSAGVGYTF. This chain links TRBV20-1 with TRBJ1-2; no clear D gene. The CDR3 loop spans 9 amino acids. Per germline, CDR1 DFQATT and CDR2 SNEGSKA (reference sequence). V was pared by 6 bases and J by 8 bases, with 7 bases between.

This chain links TRBV6-5 with TRBJ2-7, with TRBD2 identical over 8 bases. This CDR3 region has 13 residues. The germline V gene encodes CDR1 MNHEY and CDR2 SVGAGI. V shed 6 bases and J 6 bases; nucleotides not matched to a gene: 7. This CDR3 reads CASRTGLVGEQYF. CDR3 DNA: TGTGCCAGCAGGACGGGACTAGTGGGCGAGCAGTACTTC.